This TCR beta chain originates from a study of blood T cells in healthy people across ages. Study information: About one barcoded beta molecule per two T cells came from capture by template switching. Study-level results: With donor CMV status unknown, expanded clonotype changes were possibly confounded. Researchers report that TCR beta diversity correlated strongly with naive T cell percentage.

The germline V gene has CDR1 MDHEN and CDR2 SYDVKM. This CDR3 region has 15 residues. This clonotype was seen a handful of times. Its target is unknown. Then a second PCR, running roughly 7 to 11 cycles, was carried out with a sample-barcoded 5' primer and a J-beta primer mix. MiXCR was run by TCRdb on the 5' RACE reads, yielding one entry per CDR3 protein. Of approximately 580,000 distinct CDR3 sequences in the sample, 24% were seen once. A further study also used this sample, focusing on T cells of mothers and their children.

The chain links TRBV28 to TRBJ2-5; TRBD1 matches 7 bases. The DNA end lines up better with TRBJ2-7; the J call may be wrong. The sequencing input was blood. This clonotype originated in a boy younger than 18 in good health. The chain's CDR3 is CASSLWSGGSYEQYF. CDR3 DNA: TGTGCCAGCAGTTTATGGTCAGGGGGTTCCTACGAGCAGTACTTC.